This TCR beta chain was obtained from a study of blood T cell repertoires in COVID-19. Produced via immunoSEQ multiplex PCR; TCRdb's table is partial and in-frame only. The repertoire has around 80,000 clones, about four fifths of them found once; the top ten carry around 9%. V gave up 2 bases and J gave up 1 base; unmatched junction bases: 1. The CDR3 runs 15 residues. Per germline, CDR1 MRHNA and CDR2 SNTAGT. Input material: peripheral blood. The TCR sequence derives from a human donor in a cohort sampled during active COVID-19. The chain employs TRBV6-4 and TRBJ2-3; 9 nucleotides match TRBD2. The CDR3 spells CASSDRTSGTDTQYF. In DNA, the CDR3 is TGTGCCAGCAGTGACAGGACTAGCGGCACAGATACGCAGTATTTT.